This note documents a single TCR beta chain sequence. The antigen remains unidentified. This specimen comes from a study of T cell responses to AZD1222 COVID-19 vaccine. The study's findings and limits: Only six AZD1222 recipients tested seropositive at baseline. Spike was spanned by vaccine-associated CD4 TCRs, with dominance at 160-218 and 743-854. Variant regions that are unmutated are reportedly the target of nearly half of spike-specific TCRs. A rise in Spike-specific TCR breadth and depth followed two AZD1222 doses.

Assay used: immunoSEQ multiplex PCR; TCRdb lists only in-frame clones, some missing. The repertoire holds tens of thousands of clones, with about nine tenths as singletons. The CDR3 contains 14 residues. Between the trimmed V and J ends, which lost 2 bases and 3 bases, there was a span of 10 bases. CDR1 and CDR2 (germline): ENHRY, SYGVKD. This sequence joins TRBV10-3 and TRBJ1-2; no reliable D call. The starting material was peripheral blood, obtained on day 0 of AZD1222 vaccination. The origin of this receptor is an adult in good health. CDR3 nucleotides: TGTGCCATCAGTGAGAACATGTTTGACTATGGCTACACCTTC. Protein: CAISENMFDYGYTF.